This TCR beta chain was captured by sequencing in a study of cytomegalovirus exposure and HLA in healthy donors. Study-level findings and limits: The study recorded 164 TCR beta chains that were cytomegalovirus-associated.

A word on this clone: Its cognate antigen is unknown.

The PCR made use of 60 Vbeta and 13 Jbeta primers. TCRdb keeps only in-frame clones here, not all; method: immunoSEQ multiplex PCR. The sample lists some 110,000 clones; approximately 75% were seen once. Germline CDR1 and CDR2: MNHEY and SVGAGI. The V gene lost 7 bases and the J gene lost 6 bases, with 15 bases spanning the gap. The CDR3 is 13 residues long. This TCR was recovered from a man aged 50-59 years in good health and CMV-seropositive. Sequenced material: PBMCs. V is TRBV6-5 and J is TRBJ1-2, with D possibly matching TRBD1 (5 bases). The CDR3 DNA reads as TGTGCCAGCACCGACTTCCAGGGCCATGGCTACACCTTC. Its translation: CASTDFQGHGYTF.